The next 14 T cell receptor beta chains were all read from a single sample in a study of T cell changes during pregnancy in multiple sclerosis. Data came from immunoSEQ multiplex PCR; TCRdb stores just in-frame clones and leaves some out. The table has around 80,000 clones, about 90% seen once. Source: peripheral blood, taken before pregnancy. The receptors were gathered from a female donor with multiple sclerosis, enrolled in a pregnancy study.

The chain joins TRBV27 to TRBJ2-7; 8 bases match TRBD2. Unmatched junction bases numbered 12, after V lost 3 bases and J lost 8 bases. In germline, CDR1 is MNHEY, CDR2 SMNVEV (reference sequence). CDR3 length equals 15 residues. The CDR3 reads CASSFEGTRKRQQYF. The CDR3 bases are TGTGCCAGCAGTTTCGAGGGGACTAGGAAACGGCAGCAGTACTTC.

V is TRBV19 and J is TRBJ2-1; TRBD2 might be the D (6 bases). Germline V gene sequence: CDR1 LNHDA, CDR2 SQIVND (reference sequence). V dropped 2 bases and J dropped 5 bases, with 13 bases sitting between them. The CDR3 totals 15 residues. CDR3: CASSISGGVDNEQFF. CDR3 in DNA: TGTGCCAGTAGTATATCTGGCGGGGTTGACAATGAGCAGTTCTTC.

The chain recombines TRBV28 with TRBJ2-7, with 7 nucleotides matching TRBD1. Germline lookup yields CDR1 MDHEN and CDR2 SYDVKM. The CDR3 covers 14 residues. The V gene end was trimmed by 4 bases and the J gene end by 7 bases; junction bases not matched to a gene: 10. For the CDR3, the DNA is TGTGCCAGCAGTTACAGGGGCCTCGGGGAGGAGCAGTACTTC. It translates to CASSYRGLGEEQYF.

This clone was seen a single time. Here the CDR3 reads CASSLSVYEQYF. The CDR3, as DNA: TGTGCCAGCAGCCTATCCGTCTACGAGCAGTACTTC. The chain carries TRBV7-9 and TRBJ2-7; D remains unclear. The V and J ends lost 5 bases and 3 bases respectively, with 8 bases between them. Germline CDR1 reads SEHNR; CDR2 reads FQNEAQ (reference sequence). This CDR3 has 12 amino acids.

This sequence joins TRBV28 and TRBJ1-2; TRBD1 aligns across 7 bases. This CDR3 comprises 16 residues. Germline trimming cut 6 bases from V and 0 bases from J; bases unmatched to any gene: 10. Germline-derived CDR1 and CDR2 are MDHEN and SYDVKM. The CDR3 sequence is CASSPPRQGANYGYTF. The CDR3 DNA reads TGTGCCAGCAGCCCCCCCCGACAGGGAGCTAACTATGGCTACACCTTC.

This chain joins TRBV28 and TRBJ2-1; the D is unclear. The length of the CDR3 is 15 residues. Trimming removed 6 bases from V and 0 bases from J, with 12 bases in between. Germline V gene sequence: CDR1 MDHEN, CDR2 SYDVKM. The CDR3 loop is CASRITFDSYNEQFF. CDR3 nucleotide sequence: TGTGCCAGCAGGATTACTTTCGACTCCTACAATGAGCAGTTCTTC.

The chain has TRBV28 and TRBJ1-2; TRBD1 aligns across 7 bases. V trimming: 9 bases; J trimming: 8 bases; junction bases outside the gene matches: 6. The CDR3 has 11 amino acids. The germline CDR1 and CDR2 sequences are MDHEN and SYDVKM. Here the CDR3 reads CASEGAEGYTF. The DNA of the CDR3 is TGTGCCAGTGAGGGGGCGGAAGGCTACACCTTC.

V and J are TRBV30 and TRBJ1-4; 10 bases match TRBD1. The CDR3 consists of 15 residues. Germline-derived CDR1 and CDR2 are GTSNPN and SVGIG (reference sequence). The trim removed 2 bases at V and 7 bases at J, leaving 7 bases unmatched. CDR3 DNA: TGTGCCTGGAGTCGAGGGACAGGGGAGGGTGAAAAACTGTTTTTT. Its translation: CAWSRGTGEGEKLFF. Based on the CDR3 plus reference TRBV30 and TRBJ1-4, the full variable domain is SQTIHQWPATLVQPVGSPLSLECTVEGTSNPNLYWYRQAAGRGLQLLFYSVGIGQISSEVPQNLSASRPQDRQFILSSKKLLLSDSGFYLCAWSRGTGEGEKLFFGSGTQLSVL.

The chain carries TRBV18 and TRBJ2-7; D possibly corresponds to TRBD1 (5 bases). This CDR3 has 13 amino acids. Germline-derived CDR1 and CDR2 are KGHSH and LQKENI. The V gene lost 3 bases and the J gene lost 4 bases, with 10 bases spanning the gap. In nucleotides, the CDR3 is TGTGCCAGCTCACCTTCCCAGGGTTACGAGCAGTACTTC. It encodes CASSPSQGYEQYF.

The genes are TRBV2 and TRBJ2-5; possible D gene TRBD1, 5 bases. The CDR3 covers 19 residues. CDR1 and CDR2 from the germline V gene are SNHLY and FYNNEI. The V end was cut by 2 bases, the J end by 3 bases, with 25 bases between. In nucleotides, the CDR3 is TGTGCCAGCAGTGAATTAAAAGGGGTTGCCAGGGCCCTAGAAGAGACCCAGTACTTC. Amino acid sequence: CASSELKGVARALEETQYF.

V gene TRBV13 combines with J gene TRBJ2-3, with 15 bases lining up with TRBD2. The CDR3 has 19 amino acids. Per the germline V gene, CDR1 is PRHDT and CDR2 is FYEKMQ (reference sequence). Losses at the gene ends were 5 bases for V and 2 bases for J; bases not matched to a gene: 11. This CDR3 reads CASSQGLAGGQHNTDTQYF. The CDR3 DNA sequence: TGTGCCAGCAGCCAAGGACTAGCGGGAGGGCAACATAACACAGATACGCAGTATTTT.

The chain has TRBV5-1 and TRBJ2-6; TRBD2 might be the D (5 bases). V lost 0 bases to trimming and J lost 1 base, with 11 bases between them. Germline V gene lookup returns CDR1 SGHRS and CDR2 YFSETQ. CDR3 length: 17 amino acids. CDR3 region: CASSLVLGGSGANVLTF. The CDR3 DNA sequence: TGCGCCAGCAGCTTGGTGTTAGGAGGATCTGGGGCCAACGTCCTGACTTTC.

The rearrangement links TRBV28 to TRBJ2-1; TRBD2 matches at 14 bases. In germline, CDR1 is MDHEN, CDR2 SYDVKM. The CDR3 is made up of 16 amino acids. Trimming at V came to 2 bases and at J to 8 bases, leaving 5 bases not matched to a gene. The CDR3 protein is CASSLRTSGRLHEQFF. DNA of the CDR3: TGTGCCAGCAGTTTAAGGACTAGCGGGAGGTTGCATGAGCAGTTCTTC. Based on the CDR3 plus reference TRBV28 and TRBJ2-1, the full variable domain is DVKVTQSSRYLVKRTGEKVFLECVQDMDHENMFWYRQDPGLGLRLIYFSYDVKMKEKGDIPEGYSVSREKKERFSLILESASTNQTSMYLCASSLRTSGRLHEQFFGPGTRLTVL.

The CDR3 spells CASSSNRVGFTEAFF. CDR3 nucleotide sequence: TGTGCCAGCAGCTCAAACAGGGTAGGGTTCACTGAAGCTTTCTTT. The V and J genes are TRBV7-2 and TRBJ1-1, with D tentatively TRBD1 (6 bases). Trimming shortened V by 4 bases and J by 4 bases, and 16 bases separated the two germline ends. Germline V gene lookup returns CDR1 SGHTA and CDR2 FQGNSA. The CDR3 totals 15 residues.